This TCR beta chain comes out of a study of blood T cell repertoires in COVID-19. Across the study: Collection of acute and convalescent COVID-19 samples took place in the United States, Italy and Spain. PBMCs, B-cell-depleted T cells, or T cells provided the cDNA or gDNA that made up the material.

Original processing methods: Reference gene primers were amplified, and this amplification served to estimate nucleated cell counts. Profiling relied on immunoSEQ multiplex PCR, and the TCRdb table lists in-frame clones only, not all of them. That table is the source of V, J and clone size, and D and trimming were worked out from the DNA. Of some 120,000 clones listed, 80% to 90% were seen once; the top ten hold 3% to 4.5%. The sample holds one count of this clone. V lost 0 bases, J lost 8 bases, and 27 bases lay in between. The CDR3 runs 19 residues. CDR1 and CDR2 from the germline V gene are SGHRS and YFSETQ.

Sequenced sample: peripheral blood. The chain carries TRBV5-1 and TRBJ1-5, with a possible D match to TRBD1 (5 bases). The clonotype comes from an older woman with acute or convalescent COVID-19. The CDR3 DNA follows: TGCGCCAGCAGCTTGGAGCCCCCCCGGCAGGGTAAGCCCTTTAAGCCCCAGCATTTT. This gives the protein CASSLEPPRQGKPFKPQHF.